This T cell receptor (beta chain) was captured by sequencing in a study of cytomegalovirus exposure and HLA in healthy donors. Unrecorded immune exposures were likely, despite nominal health at sampling. Note on this clone: What it binds is not known.

The CDR3 totals 13 residues. The germline V and J ends were trimmed by 4 bases and 5 bases, with 12 bases remaining between them. Germline-derived CDR1 and CDR2 are SNHLY and FYNNEI. PCR employed 60 Vbeta and 13 Jbeta primers. This table comes from immunoSEQ multiplex PCR, and its TCRdb copy is limited to in-frame clones, with some not included. Among some 56,000 clones listed, around 50% were seen once. Study-level findings and limits: TCR beta V- and J-gene trimming was later associated with a missense DCLRE1C variant. Excluded were some V segments that proved indistinguishable, including TRBV6-2 and TRBV6-3.

V gene TRBV2 combines with J gene TRBJ2-7; no reliable D call. The TCR originated in a human donor in good health. Sequenced input: PBMCs. The CDR3 loop reads CASSARLGHEQYF. The DNA of the CDR3 is TGTGCCAGCAGTGCACGACTCGGCCACGAGCAGTACTTC.